Following are 4 T cell receptor beta chains from one sample sequenced in a study of regulatory T cells in long-lasting Graves disease. HTBI primers from iRepertoire and Arm-PCR of CDR3 regions yielded the TCR beta libraries. TCRdb passed the multiplex PCR reads through MiXCR, listing each CDR3 protein once. The sample lists 400,000 to 500,000 distinct CDR3 sequences, over 12% occurring once. The time point here: newly diagnosed GD, antithyroid drugs for less than 3 months. There was RNA extracted from PBMCs, and the TCR library was made from it. This sample was shared with a second study, whose subject was T cells in Graves' hyperthyroidism and ophthalmopathy.

Sequences were derived from peripheral blood mononuclear cells (PBMCs), sampled at new diagnosis, from a patient treated with antithyroid drugs. The receptors were sampled from a woman in her 40s with Graves disease.

This clonotype has more than one count but fewer than ten. The V and J genes are TRBV6-2 or TRBV6-3 and TRBJ1-2, with D unclear. This CDR3 is built from 13 residues. V was shortened by 7 bases and J by 5 bases, with 14 bases between the two germline ends. The germline V gene has CDR1 MNHEY and CDR2 SVGEGT. In DNA form, the CDR3 reads TGTGCCAGCAATTTCCAGGAGCTTTATGGCTACACCTTC. This translates into CASNFQELYGYTF.

This clonotype was picked up many times. The rearrangement uses TRBV29-1 and TRBJ2-5; 11 bases fit TRBD2. J lost 5 bases, V lost 5 bases, and 13 bases had no gene match. Germline V gene lookup returns CDR1 SQVTM and CDR2 ANQGSEA. CDR3 length equals 16 residues. In DNA form, the CDR3 reads TGCAGCGTTTATCCCCCGACTAGCGGGGCGCGGGAGACCCAGTACTTC. This translates into CSVYPPTSGARETQYF. Full variable domain (missing parts from reference TRBV29-1 and TRBJ2-5): SAVISQKPSRDICQRGTSLTIQCQVDSQVTMMFWYRQQPGQSLTLIATANQGSEATYESGFVIDKFPISRPNLTFSTLTVSNMSPEDSSIYLCSVYPPTSGARETQYFGPGTRLLVL.

This clonotype appeared a few times. This rearrangement joins TRBV11-2 to TRBJ2-7; perhaps TRBD2 as D (5 bases). Per germline, CDR1 SGHAT and CDR2 FQNNGV. This CDR3 has 16 residues. V shed 4 bases and J shed 3 bases, with 19 bases lying between them. CDR3 nucleotides: TGTGCCAGCAGCTCGGGGAGACTGACGAAGCACTACGAGCAGTACTTC. This codes for CASSSGRLTKHYEQYF.

This clonotype was found many times. V gene TRBV28 combines with J gene TRBJ2-1, with D hard to call. The V gene lost 5 bases and the J gene lost 12 bases, with 8 bases spanning the gap. Germline V lookup: CDR1 MDHEN, CDR2 SYDVKM. The CDR3 is 10 residues long. The CDR3 reads CASSDRAQFF. In nucleotides, the CDR3 is TGTGCCAGCAGTGACCGTGCGCAGTTCTTC.